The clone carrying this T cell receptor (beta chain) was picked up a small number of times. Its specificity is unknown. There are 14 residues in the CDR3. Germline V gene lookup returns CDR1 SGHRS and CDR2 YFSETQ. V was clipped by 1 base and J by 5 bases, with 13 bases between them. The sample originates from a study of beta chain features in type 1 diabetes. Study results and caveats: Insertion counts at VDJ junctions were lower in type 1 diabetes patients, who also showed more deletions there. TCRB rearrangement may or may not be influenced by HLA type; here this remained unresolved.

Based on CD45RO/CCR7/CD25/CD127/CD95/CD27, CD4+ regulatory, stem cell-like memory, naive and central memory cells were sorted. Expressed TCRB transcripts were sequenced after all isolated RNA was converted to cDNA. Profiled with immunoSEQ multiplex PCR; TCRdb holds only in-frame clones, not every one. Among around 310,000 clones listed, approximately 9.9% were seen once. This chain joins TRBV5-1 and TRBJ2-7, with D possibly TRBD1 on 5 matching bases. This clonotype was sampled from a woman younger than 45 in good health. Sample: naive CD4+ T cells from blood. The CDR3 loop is CASSLPGRENEQYF. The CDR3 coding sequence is TGCGCCAGCAGCTTGCCGGGCAGGGAAAACGAGCAGTACTTC.